This is a list of T cell receptor delta chains from one sample in a study of Vδ1+ human thymocytes. TCRdb re-called clones from the multiplex PCR reads via CATT. The table includes some 27,000 delta-chain clones, 7.4% detected once. Sequencing was performed on Vdelta1+ gamma-delta thymocytes from the thymus. The origin of the receptors is a girl in the first two years of life who had congenital heart surgery. Both conserved end residues are part of each CDR3. D genes are given only for firm matches. Only part of the rows carry a size: once, few, many, or a class if the clone is expanded.

j_call clone_size d_call v_call cdr3_nt cdr3_aa
TRDJ1 - - TRDV1 TGTGCTCTTGGGGAACTATGGGCGCTGCCACAGCCGCAGCCCGTGTACACCGATAAACTCATCTTT CALGELWALPQPQPVYTDKLIF
TRDJ1 large TRDD2 TRDV2 TGTGCCTGTGACACCCCCTCTTCCTACCCAGAGCTCATCTTT CACDTPSSYPELIF
TRDJ1 - TRDD3 TRDV1 TGTGCTCTTGGGGATCCCCCAGCTGGGGGTGTCGGTGCCGATAAACTCATCTTT CALGDPPAGGVGADKLIF
TRDJ1 - TRDD3 TRDV1 TGTGCTCTTGGGGAAGAGTGGCCTTCCTTCCCCTTTACTGGGGGATACGCGGTGTACACCGATAAACTCATCTTT CALGEEWPSFPFTGGYAVYTDKLIF
TRDJ1 - TRDD3 TRDV1 TGTGCTCTTGGGGAAATAATACGGTACCGCGTGGGGGATACGACCGATAAACTCATCTTT CALGEIIRYRVGDTTDKLIF
TRDJ1 - TRDD3 TRDV1 TGTGCTCCGCCAGCCTTCTACAGTGGGGGATCAAGGGGTGATTCCGATAAACTCATCTTT CAPPAFYSGGSRGDSDKLIF
TRDJ1 few TRDD3 TRDV3 TGTGCCCCGGTTCCTACTCCACCTCTGGGGGATACGCATTCCGATAAACTCATCTTT CAPVPTPPLGDTHSDKLIF
TRDJ1 few TRDD2 TRDV1 TGTGCTCTTGGGGAACTGAGTTTCCTACCCGATAAACTCATCTTT CALGELSFLPDKLIF
TRDJ1 - TRDD3 TRDV1 TGTGCTCTTGGGGAACCGACTGGGGGATACAAACAACCGTACACCGATAAACTCATCTTT CALGEPTGGYKQPYTDKLIF
TRDJ1 - TRDD3 TRDV1 TGTGCTCTTGGGGAACTTAGAATTGCGGGATACCTCAAACTCATCTTT CALGELRIAGYLKLIF
TRDJ1 few - TRDV1 TGTGCTCTTGGGGAACTAGAAAAGGCCGATAAACTCATCTTT CALGELEKADKLIF
TRDJ1 few - TRDV1 TGTGCTCTCCGGGATGGGGGTAACCTCCTACTGGGACTGGCGTACACCGATAAACTCATCTTT CALRDGGNLLLGLAYTDKLIF
TRDJ1 few - TRDV1 TGTGCTCTTGGGGAGGGCCGGGCCTACGTAATGGGGATGGTAGGCACCGATAAACTCATCTTT CALGEGRAYVMGMVGTDKLIF
TRDJ1 - TRDD3 TRDV1 TGTGCTCTTGGGGAACCGGGGGCTGGGGGATTTTACTCGTACACCGATAAACTCATCTTT CALGEPGAGGFYSYTDKLIF
TRDJ1 - - TRDV1 TGTGCTCTTGGGGAAATACTTCCTATTACTGGGGGTCCGTACACCGATAAACTCATCTTT CALGEILPITGGPYTDKLIF
TRDJ1 - TRDD3 TRDV1 TGTGCTCTTGGGGAATCGTTATGCCGTGCCCGCTTACTGGGGGATATCCCCCCTAAGTACACCGATAAACTCATCTTT CALGESLCRARLLGDIPPKYTDKLIF
TRDJ1 - - TRDV1 TGTGCTCTTGGGGAACTAAGTCCGGGTAAACTCATCTTT CALGELSPGKLIF
TRDJ1 few TRDD3 TRDV1 TGTGCTCTTGACTCGGGGGATCCGACCGATAAACTCATCTTT CALDSGDPTDKLIF
TRDJ1 - TRDD3 TRDV1 TGTGCTCTTGGGGAACTCGGTCCCACCCTCGACCTCACCTGGGGGATCTCCGATAAACTCATCTTT CALGELGPTLDLTWGISDKLIF
TRDJ1 few - TRDV1 TGTGCTCTTGGGGAACGGTCTCTCGACTACTACGTACTGGGATATACCGATAAACTCATCTTT CALGERSLDYYVLGYTDKLIF
TRDJ1 few - TRDV1 TGTGCTCTTGGGGAAGGGGCCCGTCCATACTGGACCCTCACCGATAAACTCATCTTT CALGEGARPYWTLTDKLIF
TRDJ1 - TRDD2 TRDV1 TGTGCTCTTGGAACCTTCCTACGTACCGGGGGAGGAGACATCGATAAACTCATCTTT CALGTFLRTGGGDIDKLIF
TRDJ1 - - TRDV1 TGTGCTCTTGGGGACGGGGAGTACACCGATAAACTCATCTTT CALGDGEYTDKLIF
TRDJ1 - TRDD3 TRDV1 TGTGCTCTTGGGCCCGTGCTCCTGCTCTGGGGGGTGTACACCGATAAACTCATCTTT CALGPVLLLWGVYTDKLIF
TRDJ1 - TRDD3 TRDV1 TGTGCTCTTGGGGAATTCGTCAGGGACTGGGGGACTTACACCAATTCCACCGATAAACTCATCTTT CALGEFVRDWGTYTNSTDKLIF
TRDJ1 - TRDD2 TRDV1 TGTGCTCTTGGGCCTAAACCCACCTTCCTACAGTCAGTGGGGGAACCGTACACCGATAAACTCATCTTT CALGPKPTFLQSVGEPYTDKLIF
TRDJ1 medium-sized - TRDV2 TGTGCCTGTGACATCCTACCCGGTCGCACCGATAAACTCATCTTT CACDILPGRTDKLIF
TRDJ1 - TRDD3 TRDV1 TGTGCTCTTGGGACTCGGCTCTTCCTCTTACTGGGGGAGCCCAAAATGTACACCGATAAACTCATCTTT CALGTRLFLLLGEPKMYTDKLIF
TRDJ1 few TRDD3 TRDV1 TGTGCTCTTGGGGAATTAGGTCCGGCTGGGGGATACCTACGACCGACCGATAAACTCATCTTT CALGELGPAGGYLRPTDKLIF
TRDJ1 - TRDD3 TRDV1 TGTGCTCTTGGGGAACGGAGGTCCTCTGGGGGATACGCAACCGATAAACTCATCTTT CALGERRSSGGYATDKLIF
TRDJ1 - - TRDV1 TGTGCTCTTGGGGAACAGGGCGGGCTTTTGCTGGGCGAGAGGGATAAACTCATCTTT CALGEQGGLLLGERDKLIF
TRDJ1 few - TRDV1 TGTGCTCTTGGGGACTTTGGGGGCATCACCGATAAACTCATCTTT CALGDFGGITDKLIF
TRDJ1 few TRDD3 TRDV1 TGTGCTCTTGGGGAACCCCATGAGGGATACGGCGATAAACTCATCTTT CALGEPHEGYGDKLIF
TRDJ1 few TRDD3 TRDV1 TGTGCTCTTGCCATTCTTGGGGGATACGGTACCGTGACCGATAAACTCATCTTT CALAILGGYGTVTDKLIF
TRDJ1 few - TRDV1 TGTGCTCTTGGGTCCCCATCGGCTATATACGACACCGATAAACTCATCTTT CALGSPSAIYDTDKLIF
TRDJ1 - TRDD3 TRDV1 TGTGCTCTTGGGGAACTATCCTCCCGAATAGAGTGCTGGGGGATTTACACCGATAAACTCATCTTT CALGELSSRIECWGIYTDKLIF
TRDJ1 few TRDD3 TRDV1 TGTGCTCTTGGGGGGCTCTGGGGGATCGGAGGGGTGTACACCGATAAACTCATCTTT CALGGLWGIGGVYTDKLIF
TRDJ1 few - TRDV1 TGTGCTCTTGGGGAATTTCCCGAGTTAGGGGGAACCCTCCCTTACACCGATAAACTCATCTTT CALGEFPELGGTLPYTDKLIF
TRDJ1 - TRDD3 TRDV1 TGTGCCCTTGTGGTCCCGAGAGGTACTGGGGGACCCCAAACCGATAAACTCATCTTT CALVVPRGTGGPQTDKLIF
TRDJ1 - TRDD3 TRDV1 TGTGCTCTTGGGGAACTGAGGTACTGGGGGAGATCTACGTACACCGATAAACTCATCTTT CALGELRYWGRSTYTDKLIF
TRDJ1 few - TRDV1 TGTGCTCTTGGGGACTCGGCCACAACCCTCTCACTGGGAGGGTACACCGATAAACTCATCTTT CALGDSATTLSLGGYTDKLIF
TRDJ1 few - TRDV1 TGTGCTCTTGGGGCAGATCCCAGAAAAGGCCTTAAACTCATCTTT CALGADPRKGLKLIF
TRDJ2 few - TRDV1 TGTGCTCTTGTACCCGTTACTCGGTACGGGGATCTTAGGACAGCACAACTCTTCTTT CALVPVTRYGDLRTAQLFF
TRDJ1 few - TRDV1 TGTGCTCTTGGGGGGACGAAGGTCACCCTGATATACCATAACACCGATAAACTCATCTTT CALGGTKVTLIYHNTDKLIF
TRDJ1 - TRDD3 TRDV2 TGTGCCTGTGTTACACGGTTGTTGGGGGATACGCGTACCGATAAACTCATCTTT CACVTRLLGDTRTDKLIF
TRDJ1 - TRDD3 TRDV1 TGTGCTCTTGGGAACGAGGCGAGGGGGATCCGACTTGCCGATAAACTCATCTTT CALGNEARGIRLADKLIF
TRDJ1 - - TRDV1 TGTGCTCTTGGGGAACGACGCTGGGCTGGAGGGTACACCGATAAACTCATCTTT CALGERRWAGGYTDKLIF
TRDJ1 - - TRDV1 TGTGCTCTTGGGGAACTAACGTTTACCGATAAACTCATCTTT CALGELTFTDKLIF
TRDJ1 - TRDD3 TRDV1 TGTGCTCTTGGGGACATAATACGATACTGGGGGCCACGGATTGGTACCGATAAACTCATCTTT CALGDIIRYWGPRIGTDKLIF
TRDJ1 few - TRDV1 TGTGCTCTTGGGGCCACGGCCTTCCTATATGGGGGAACCGTTTACACCGATAAACTCATCTTT CALGATAFLYGGTVYTDKLIF
TRDJ1 few - TRDV1 TGTGCTCTTGGGGAGCTCCCGGCTTCCCACGGGCGGGGATCAGCCACCGATAAACTCATCTTT CALGELPASHGRGSATDKLIF
TRDJ1 few TRDD3 TRDV1 TGTGCTCTTGGGGACCCACCCTCTACTTCCTATCTCTATCTTACTGGGGGATACGCCGATAAACTCATCTTT CALGDPPSTSYLYLTGGYADKLIF
TRDJ1 few TRDD2 TRDV1 TGTGCTCTTGGGGATCGATCCATTTCCTACCCTTATCCGGGGGTCCCGTACACCGATAAACTCATCTTT CALGDRSISYPYPGVPYTDKLIF
TRDJ1 - - TRDV1 TGTGCTCTTGGGGAACTAGTTTTCCCTTACACCGATAAACTCATCTTT CALGELVFPYTDKLIF
TRDJ1 - TRDD3 TRDV1 TGTGCTCTTGGGGAACTTACGCTGGGGGATACGCACGGGGGGTGCACCGATAAACTCATCTTT CALGELTLGDTHGGCTDKLIF
TRDJ1 few - TRDV1 TGTGCTCTTGGGGAACTGACCCTGGTTCGCTTCTACTTCGGACTCATCTTT CALGELTLVRFYFGLIF
TRDJ1 - - TRDV1 TGTGCTCTTGGGAGGCTAATACCGTACACCGATAAACTCATCTTT CALGRLIPYTDKLIF
TRDJ1 - TRDD3 TRDV1 TGTGCTCTTGGGGAATTGGGGTTTAGCTGGGGGATAGCTGATAAACTCATCTTT CALGELGFSWGIADKLIF
TRDJ1 medium-sized - TRDV2 TGTGCCTGTGTTACCCGCCCATCCGATAAACTCATCTTT CACVTRPSDKLIF